This T cell receptor (beta chain) was identified during a study of T cell repertoires in cytomegalovirus infection. Study information: Public TCR beta signatures were indicative of both CMV infection and a matching HLA type.

This clonotype was seen repeatedly, ten times or more. Antigen unknown. One entry per CDR3 protein results from TCRdb running MiXCR on the reads. This sample has approximately 350,000 distinct CDR3 sequences, with about 35% found just once. The trim removed 6 bases at V and 3 bases at J, leaving 3 bases unmatched. Germline V CDR1 and CDR2: SGHVS, FNYEAQ. The CDR3 loop spans 15 amino acids. General study results and limits: Summed public TCR beta family frequency identified CMV carriers bearing the relevant HLA. Clonotype analysis showed dominance of the ex vivo response by HLA-C-restricted CMV-specific TCR beta clonotypes.

The chain has TRBV7-6 and TRBJ2-3; 13 nucleotides match TRBD2. This TCR derives from a human donor in good health (CMV status not recorded). Some clones in this sample may be carry-over from other donors' samples. Here the sequenced sample was cultured PBMCs, taken from culture after CMV antigen stimulation. CDR3 sequence (DNA): TGTGCCAGCAGTTGGACTAGCGGGAGTACAGATACGCAGTATTTT. It encodes CASSWTSGSTDTQYF.